One T cell receptor beta chain is described in this entry. This CDR3 comprises 20 residues. Germline loops: CDR1 SQVTM, CDR2 ANQGSEA. Alongside blood RNA obtained from unsorted whole blood, germline DNA was also extracted. The data are from a study of tumor-infiltrating lymphocytes in primary liver carcinoma. Priming with a constant-region primer yielded TCR beta cDNA from 450 to 550 ng total RNA. It was through three nested multiplex PCR rounds of slightly modified ARM-PCR that TCR beta libraries arose. With TRBV1-TRBV30 forward primers and a C-beta reverse primer, the first two PCR rounds were run for about 10 cycles each. TCRdb reprocessed the multiplex PCR reads via MiXCR and lists one record per CDR3 protein. Of 330,000 or so distinct CDR3 sequences detected, around three fifths appear once; the ten largest clones hold roughly 6%.

This receptor was taken from a middle-aged man with primary liver carcinoma and hepatitis B virus infection. The V and J genes are TRBV29-1 and TRBJ2-3; 8 bases align to TRBD1. Sequenced sample: peripheral blood. The CDR3 sequence: CRVNRVISGGETRPGDTQYF. Here the CDR3 DNA reads TGCAGGGTAAATCGAGTTATCTCAGGGGGCGAGACTAGGCCAGGGGATACGCAGTATTTT.